This T cell receptor beta chain was sequenced during a study of OX40 agonist ivuxolimab in advanced cancers. General study results and limits: Determination of antigen specificity was not performed for the expanded peripheral T cells.

Clones were sequenced by immunoSEQ multiplex PCR, and TCRdb holds only the in-frame ones, with some missing. Found here are about 19,000 clones, around two thirds of them singletons; the top ten hold roughly 19%. V lost 1 base and J lost 4; bases outside the gene matches: 16. CDR1 SGHDN and CDR2 FVKESK come from the germline V gene. The CDR3 is 19 residues long. Regarding this clone: Its antigen is as yet unknown.

The chain joins TRBV14 to TRBJ1-2; 9 positions agree with TRBD1. The TCR comes from an adult with an advanced solid tumor such as melanoma, head and neck, liver or kidney cancer. The material sequenced was CD4+ or CD8+ T cells sorted from blood, taken in a trial of the OX40 agonist ivuxolimab. The CDR3 loop is CASSQGPDRGSFPVYGYTF. DNA for the CDR3: TGTGCCAGCAGCCAAGGCCCGGACAGGGGTAGCTTTCCGGTCTATGGCTACACCTTC.